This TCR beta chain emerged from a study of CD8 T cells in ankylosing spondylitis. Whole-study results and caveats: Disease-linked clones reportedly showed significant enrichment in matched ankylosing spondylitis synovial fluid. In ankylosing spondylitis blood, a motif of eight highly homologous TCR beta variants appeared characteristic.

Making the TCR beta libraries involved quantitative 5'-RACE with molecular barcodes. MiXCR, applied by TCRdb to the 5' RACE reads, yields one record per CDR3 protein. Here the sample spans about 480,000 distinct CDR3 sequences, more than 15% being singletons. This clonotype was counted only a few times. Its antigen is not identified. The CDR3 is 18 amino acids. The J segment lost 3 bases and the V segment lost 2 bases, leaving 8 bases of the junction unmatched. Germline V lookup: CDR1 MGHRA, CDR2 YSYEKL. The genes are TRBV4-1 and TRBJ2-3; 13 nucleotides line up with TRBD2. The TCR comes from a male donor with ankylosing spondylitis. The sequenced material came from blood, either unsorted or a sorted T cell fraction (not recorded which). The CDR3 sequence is CASSQPGLAGPSTDTQYF. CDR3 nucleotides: TGCGCCAGCAGCCAACCGGGACTAGCGGGGCCAAGTACAGATACGCAGTATTTT.